The entry below gives a single T cell receptor beta chain sequence along with its context. In its sample, this clonotype was seen a few times. Which antigen it targets is not known. The input lacks base qualities; no much larger clone sits a single base away. V and J lose 6 bases and 0 bases, and a span of 13 bases separates them. Per the germline V gene, SGDLS is the CDR1 and YYNGEE is the CDR2. The CDR3 contains 15 residues, cysteine and phenylalanine counted. Here the CDR3 DNA is all that survives: 45 bases in frame from base 1. This specimen comes from a study of CD8 T cells in ankylosing spondylitis listed by TCRdb under 2017. Background on the whole study: The study set out to find disease-linked TCR variants by profiling T cell receptor beta repertoires in ankylosing spondylitis patients and healthy donors. The whole study cohort included 95 to 130 healthy donors and about two dozen ankylosing spondylitis patients. Peripheral blood was sampled, and synovial fluid was also collected from ankylosing spondylitis patients. The full study reports these points: In peripheral blood, the disease-linked clones were found at relatively low frequencies and had a CD8+ phenotype. Blood from ankylosing spondylitis patients appeared to be characterized by a TCR beta motif composed of about eight highly homologous amino acid variants. Some motif variants were previously reported in synovial fluid and blood of reactive arthritis patients, suggesting common disease-initiation mechanisms. The disease-linked clones were reported to be significantly enriched in matched synovial fluid samples from ankylosing spondylitis patients.

The run used an Illumina HiSeq 2500. Quantitative 5'-RACE with molecular barcodes was the method used to prepare the TCR beta libraries. The paper's processing steps were these. Disease-linked TCR variants were identified with a new computational method built on a probabilistic model of VDJ rearrangement. TCRdb passed the public sequencing reads through fastp at Q25 and MiXCR, retaining productive beta sequences. One record per CDR3 amino acid sequence lists the most common genes and DNA. The V and J calls come from TCRdb's annotation, not from the publication. The sample table lists some 840,000 distinct CDR3 sequences, 10% to 15% of them with a count of one. Approximately 0.51% of the sample lies in the top ten.

Source material: blood, either unsorted or a sorted T cell fraction (not recorded which). This clonotype originated in a male donor with ankylosing spondylitis. This receptor chain uses TRBV9 and TRBJ2-1, with the D gene uncertain. The bases read TGTGCCAGCATCGTTATACAAAGCTCCTACAATGAGCAGTTCTTC. The encoded protein is CASIVIQSSYNEQFF.